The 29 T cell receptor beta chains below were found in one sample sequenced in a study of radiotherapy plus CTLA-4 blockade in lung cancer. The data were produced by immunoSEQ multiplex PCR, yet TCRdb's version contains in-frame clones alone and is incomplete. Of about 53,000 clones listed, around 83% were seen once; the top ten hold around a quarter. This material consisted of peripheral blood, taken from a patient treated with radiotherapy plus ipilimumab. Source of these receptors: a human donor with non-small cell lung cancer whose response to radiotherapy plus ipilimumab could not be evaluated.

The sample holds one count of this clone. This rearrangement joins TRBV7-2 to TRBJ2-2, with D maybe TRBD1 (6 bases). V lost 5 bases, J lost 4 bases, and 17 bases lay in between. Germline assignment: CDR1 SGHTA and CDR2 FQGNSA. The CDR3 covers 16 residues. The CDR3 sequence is CASSPSPGHLTGELFF. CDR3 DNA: TGTGCCAGCAGCCCCTCTCCGGGACACCTCACCGGGGAGCTGTTTTTT.

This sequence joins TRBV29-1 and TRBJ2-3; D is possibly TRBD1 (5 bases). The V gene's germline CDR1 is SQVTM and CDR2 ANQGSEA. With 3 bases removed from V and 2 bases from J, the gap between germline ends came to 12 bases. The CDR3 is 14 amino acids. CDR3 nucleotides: TGCAGCGTTGATGGCAGGGAAGCCACAGATACGCAGTATTTT. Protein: CSVDGREATDTQYF.

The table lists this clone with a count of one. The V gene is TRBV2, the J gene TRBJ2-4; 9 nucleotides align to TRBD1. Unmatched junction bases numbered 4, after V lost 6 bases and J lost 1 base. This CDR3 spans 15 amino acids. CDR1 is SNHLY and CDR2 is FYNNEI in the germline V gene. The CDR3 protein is CASRGTGRAKNIQYF. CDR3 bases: TGTGCCAGCAGGGGGACAGGGAGGGCCAAAAACATTCAGTACTTC.

The CDR3 nucleotides read TGTGCCAGCAGCTTAAACGGTCTAGCTCGGGATGAGCAGTTCTTC. Translating gives CASSLNGLARDEQFF. J is TRBJ2-1 and V is TRBV7-3; D is perhaps TRBD2 (5 bases). Germline CDR1 is SGHTA and CDR2 is FQGTGA. This CDR3 has 15 residues. Trimming removed 1 base at V and 8 bases at J, with 15 bases between.

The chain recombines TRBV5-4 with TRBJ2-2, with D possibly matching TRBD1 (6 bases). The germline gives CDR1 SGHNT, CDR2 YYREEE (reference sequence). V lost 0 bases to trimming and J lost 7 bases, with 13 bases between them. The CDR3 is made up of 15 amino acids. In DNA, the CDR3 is TGTGCCAGCAGCTTGGCCCAGGGGAAGAACGGGGAGCTGTTTTTT. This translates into CASSLAQGKNGELFF.

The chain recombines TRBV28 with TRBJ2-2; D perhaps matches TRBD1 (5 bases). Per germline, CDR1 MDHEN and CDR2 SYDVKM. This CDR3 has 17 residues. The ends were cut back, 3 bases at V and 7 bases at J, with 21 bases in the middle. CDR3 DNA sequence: TGTGCCAGCAGTTTGCCATCGCTCAGGGTCCCTGTCGGGGAGCTGTTTTTT. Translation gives CASSLPSLRVPVGELFF.

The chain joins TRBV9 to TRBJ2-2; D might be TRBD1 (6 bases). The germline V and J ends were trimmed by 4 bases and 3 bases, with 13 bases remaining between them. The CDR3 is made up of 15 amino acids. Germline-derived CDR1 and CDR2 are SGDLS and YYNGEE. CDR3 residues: CASSKRTADTGELFF. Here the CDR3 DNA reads TGTGCCAGCAGCAAAAGGACAGCCGACACCGGGGAGCTGTTTTTT.

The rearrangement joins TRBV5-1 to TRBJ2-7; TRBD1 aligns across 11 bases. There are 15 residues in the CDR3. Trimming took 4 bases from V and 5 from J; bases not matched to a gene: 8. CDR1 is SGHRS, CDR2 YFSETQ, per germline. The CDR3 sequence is CASSAWTGGINEQYF. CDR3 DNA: TGCGCCAGCAGCGCATGGACAGGGGGCATCAACGAGCAGTACTTC.

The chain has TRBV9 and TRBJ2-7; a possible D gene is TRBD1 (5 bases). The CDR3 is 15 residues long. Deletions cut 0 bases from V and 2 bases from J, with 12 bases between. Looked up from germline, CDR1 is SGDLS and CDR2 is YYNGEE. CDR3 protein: CASSVESGPPYEQYF. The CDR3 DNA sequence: TGTGCCAGCAGCGTAGAGTCAGGGCCCCCCTACGAGCAGTACTTC.

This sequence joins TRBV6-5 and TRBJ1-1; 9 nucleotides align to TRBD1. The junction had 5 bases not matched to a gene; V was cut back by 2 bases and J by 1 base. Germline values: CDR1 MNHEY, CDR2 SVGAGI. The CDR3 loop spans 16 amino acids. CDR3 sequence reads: CASSYRGTGTNTEAFF. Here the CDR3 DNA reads TGTGCCAGCAGTTACCGGGGGACAGGGACGAACACTGAAGCTTTCTTT.

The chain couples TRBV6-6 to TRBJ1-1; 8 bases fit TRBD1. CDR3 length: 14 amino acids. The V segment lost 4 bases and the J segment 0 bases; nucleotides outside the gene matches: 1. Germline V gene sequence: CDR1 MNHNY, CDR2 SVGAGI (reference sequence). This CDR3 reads CASSSGGLNTEAFF. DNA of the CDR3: TGTGCCAGCAGTTCAGGGGGCCTGAACACTGAAGCTTTCTTT.

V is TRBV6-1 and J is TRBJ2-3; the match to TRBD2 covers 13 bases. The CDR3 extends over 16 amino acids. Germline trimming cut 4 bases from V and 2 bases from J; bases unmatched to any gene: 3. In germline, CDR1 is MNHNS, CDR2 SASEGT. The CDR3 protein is CASSVGLAGDTDTQYF. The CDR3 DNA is TGTGCCAGCAGTGTCGGACTAGCGGGAGACACAGATACGCAGTATTTT.

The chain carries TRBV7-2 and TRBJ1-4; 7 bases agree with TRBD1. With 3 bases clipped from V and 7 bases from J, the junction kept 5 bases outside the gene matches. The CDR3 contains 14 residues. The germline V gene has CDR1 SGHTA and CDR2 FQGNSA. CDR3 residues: CASSLGQTGEKLFF. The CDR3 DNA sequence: TGTGCCAGCAGCTTGGGACAGACGGGTGAAAAACTGTTTTTT.

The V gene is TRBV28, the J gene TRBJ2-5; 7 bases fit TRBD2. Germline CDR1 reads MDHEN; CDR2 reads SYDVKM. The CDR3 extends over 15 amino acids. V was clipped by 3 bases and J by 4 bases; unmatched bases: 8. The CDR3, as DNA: TGTGCCAGCAGTTTTGGCGGGAGTTCGGGAGAGACCCAGTACTTC. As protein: CASSFGGSSGETQYF. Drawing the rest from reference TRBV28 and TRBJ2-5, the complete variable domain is DVKVTQSSRYLVKRTGEKVFLECVQDMDHENMFWYRQDPGLGLRLIYFSYDVKMKEKGDIPEGYSVSREKKERFSLILESASTNQTSMYLCASSFGGSSGETQYFGPGTRLLVL.

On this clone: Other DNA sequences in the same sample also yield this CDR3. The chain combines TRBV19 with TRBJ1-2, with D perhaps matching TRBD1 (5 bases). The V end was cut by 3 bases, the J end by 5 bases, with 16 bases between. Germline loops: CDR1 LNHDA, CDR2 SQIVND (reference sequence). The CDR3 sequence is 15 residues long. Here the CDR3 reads CASSILPTGGYGYTF. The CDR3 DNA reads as TGTGCCAGTAGTATCCTACCTACGGGGGGGTATGGCTACACCTTC.

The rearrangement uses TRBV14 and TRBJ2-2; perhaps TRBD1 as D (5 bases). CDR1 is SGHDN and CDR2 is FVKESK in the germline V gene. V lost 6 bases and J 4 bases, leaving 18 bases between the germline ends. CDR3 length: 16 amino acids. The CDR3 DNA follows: TGTGCCAGCAGGCCCAGCCCTTCAGGGATCACCGGGGAGCTGTTTTTT. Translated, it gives CASRPSPSGITGELFF. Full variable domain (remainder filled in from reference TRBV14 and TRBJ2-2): EAGVTQFPSHSVIEKGQTVTLRCDPISGHDNLYWYRRVMGKEIKFLLHFVKESKQDESGMPNNRFLAERTGGTYSTLKVQPAELEDSGVYFCASRPSPSGITGELFFGEGSRLTVL.

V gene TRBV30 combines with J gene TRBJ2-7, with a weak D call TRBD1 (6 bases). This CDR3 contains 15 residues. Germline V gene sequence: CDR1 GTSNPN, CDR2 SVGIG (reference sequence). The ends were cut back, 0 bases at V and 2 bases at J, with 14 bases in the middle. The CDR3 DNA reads TGTGCCTGGAGTGTAAAGACAGGCTTCGCCTACGAGCAGTACTTC. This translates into CAWSVKTGFAYEQYF.

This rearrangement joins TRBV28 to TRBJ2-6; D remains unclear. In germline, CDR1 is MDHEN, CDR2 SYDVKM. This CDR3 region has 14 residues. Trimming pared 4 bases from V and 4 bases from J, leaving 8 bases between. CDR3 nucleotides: TGTGCCAGCAGTTCTCCGACAGGGGCCAACGTCCTGACTTTC. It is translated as CASSSPTGANVLTF.

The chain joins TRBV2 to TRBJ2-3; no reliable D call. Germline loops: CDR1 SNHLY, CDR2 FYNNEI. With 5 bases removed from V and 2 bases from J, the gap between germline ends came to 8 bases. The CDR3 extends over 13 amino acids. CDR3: CASSLLHTDTQYF. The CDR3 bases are TGTGCCAGCAGTTTACTTCACACAGATACGCAGTATTTT.

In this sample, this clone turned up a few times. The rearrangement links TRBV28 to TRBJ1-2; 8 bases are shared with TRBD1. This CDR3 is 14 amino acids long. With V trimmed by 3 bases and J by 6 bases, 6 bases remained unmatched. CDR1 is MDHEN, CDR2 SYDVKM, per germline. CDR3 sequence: CASSLVGQGNGYTF. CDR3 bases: TGTGCCAGCAGTTTGGTAGGACAGGGTAATGGCTACACCTTC.

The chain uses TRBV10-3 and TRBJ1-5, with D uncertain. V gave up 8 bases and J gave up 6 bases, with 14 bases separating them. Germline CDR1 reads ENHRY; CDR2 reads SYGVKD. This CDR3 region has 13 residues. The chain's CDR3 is CAISMGGTQPQHF. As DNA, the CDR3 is TGTGCCATCTCTATGGGAGGAACTCAGCCCCAGCATTTT.

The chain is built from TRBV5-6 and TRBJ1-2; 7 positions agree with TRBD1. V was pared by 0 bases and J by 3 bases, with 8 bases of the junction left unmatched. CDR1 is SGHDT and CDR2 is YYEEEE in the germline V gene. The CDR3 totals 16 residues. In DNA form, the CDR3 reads TGTGCCAGCAGCTTGGATGGTCGGCAGGGGGACTATGGCTACACCTTC. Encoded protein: CASSLDGRQGDYGYTF.

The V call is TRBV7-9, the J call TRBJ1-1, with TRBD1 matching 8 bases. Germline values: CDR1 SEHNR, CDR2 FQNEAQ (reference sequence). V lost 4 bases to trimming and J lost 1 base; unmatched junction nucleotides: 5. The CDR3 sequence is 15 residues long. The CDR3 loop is CASSSQGQANTEAFF. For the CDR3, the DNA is TGTGCCAGCAGCTCCCAGGGACAGGCGAACACTGAAGCTTTCTTT.

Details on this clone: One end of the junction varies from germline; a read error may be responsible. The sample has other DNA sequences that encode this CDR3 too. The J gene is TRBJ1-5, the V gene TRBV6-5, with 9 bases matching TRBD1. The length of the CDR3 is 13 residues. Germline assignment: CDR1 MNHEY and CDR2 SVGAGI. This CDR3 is CASSRDRDQPQHF. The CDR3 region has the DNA TGTGCCAGCAGTCGGGACAGGGATCAACCCCAGCATTTT.

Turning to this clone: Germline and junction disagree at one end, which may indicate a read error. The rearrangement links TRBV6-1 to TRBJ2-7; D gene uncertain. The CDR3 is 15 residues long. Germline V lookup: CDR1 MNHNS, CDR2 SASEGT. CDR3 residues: CVSSEPIALSYEQYF. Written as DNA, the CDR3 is TGTGTCAGCAGTGAACCAATTGCCCTATCCTACGAGCAGTACTTC.

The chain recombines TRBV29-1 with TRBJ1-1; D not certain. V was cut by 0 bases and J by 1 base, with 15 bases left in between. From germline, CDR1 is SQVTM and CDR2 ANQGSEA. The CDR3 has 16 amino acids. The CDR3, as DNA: TGCAGCGTTGAAGACTCTTCCGGGTTTGGGAACACTGAAGCTTTCTTT. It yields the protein CSVEDSSGFGNTEAFF.

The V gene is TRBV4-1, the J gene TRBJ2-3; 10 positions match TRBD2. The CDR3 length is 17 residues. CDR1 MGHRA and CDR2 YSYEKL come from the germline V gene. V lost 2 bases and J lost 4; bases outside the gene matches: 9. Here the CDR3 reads CASSQSGRAKIADTQYF. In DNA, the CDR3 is TGCGCCAGCAGCCAAAGCGGGAGGGCCAAAATAGCAGATACGCAGTATTTT.

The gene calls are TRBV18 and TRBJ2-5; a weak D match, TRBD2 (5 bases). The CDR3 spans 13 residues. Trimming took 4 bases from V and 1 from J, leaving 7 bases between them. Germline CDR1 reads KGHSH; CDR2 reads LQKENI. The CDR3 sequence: CASSLDFQETQYF. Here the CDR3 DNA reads TGTGCCAGCTCACTGGACTTCCAAGAGACCCAGTACTTC.

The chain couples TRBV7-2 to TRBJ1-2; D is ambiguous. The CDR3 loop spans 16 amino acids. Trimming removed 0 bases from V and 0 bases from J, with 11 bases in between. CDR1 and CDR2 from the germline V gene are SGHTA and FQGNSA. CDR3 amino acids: CASSLALGVTNYGYTF. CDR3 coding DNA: TGTGCCAGCAGCTTAGCCCTCGGGGTTACTAACTATGGCTACACCTTC.